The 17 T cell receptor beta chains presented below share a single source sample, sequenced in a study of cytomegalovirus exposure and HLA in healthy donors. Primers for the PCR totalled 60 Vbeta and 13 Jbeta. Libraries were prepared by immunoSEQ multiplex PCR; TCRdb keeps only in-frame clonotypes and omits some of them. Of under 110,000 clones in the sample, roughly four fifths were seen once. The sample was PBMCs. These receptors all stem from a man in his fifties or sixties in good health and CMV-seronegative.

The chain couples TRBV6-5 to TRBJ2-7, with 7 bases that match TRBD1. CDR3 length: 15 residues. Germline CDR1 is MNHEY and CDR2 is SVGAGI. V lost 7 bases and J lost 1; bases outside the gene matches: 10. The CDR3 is CASNIAPGQSYEQYF. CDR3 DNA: TGTGCCAGCAACATCGCACCGGGACAGTCCTACGAGCAGTACTTC.

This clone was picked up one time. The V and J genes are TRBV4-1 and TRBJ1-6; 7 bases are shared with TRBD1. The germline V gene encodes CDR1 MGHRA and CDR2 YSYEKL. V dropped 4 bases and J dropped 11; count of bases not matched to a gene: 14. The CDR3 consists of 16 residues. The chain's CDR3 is CASSPWPRGAVAPLHF. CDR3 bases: TGCGCCAGCAGCCCCTGGCCCAGGGGGGCGGTCGCACCCCTCCACTTT.

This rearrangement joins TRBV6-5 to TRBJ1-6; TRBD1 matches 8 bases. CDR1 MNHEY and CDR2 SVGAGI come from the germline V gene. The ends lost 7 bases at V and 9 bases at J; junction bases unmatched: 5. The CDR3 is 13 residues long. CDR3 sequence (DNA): TGTGCCAGCAAGGACAGGGTCTCTTCACCCCTCCACTTT. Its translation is CASKDRVSSPLHF.

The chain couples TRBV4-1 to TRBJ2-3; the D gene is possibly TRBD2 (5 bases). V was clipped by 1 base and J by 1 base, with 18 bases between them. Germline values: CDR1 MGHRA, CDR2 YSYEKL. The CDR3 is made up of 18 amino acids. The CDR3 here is CASSQGPPRGPGTDTQYF. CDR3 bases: TGCGCCAGCAGCCAAGGGCCCCCACGCGGGCCTGGCACAGATACGCAGTATTTT.

CDR3 loop: CASSPAGLMNTEAFF. In nucleotides, the CDR3 is TGTGCCAGCAGCCCCGCGGGACTCATGAACACTGAAGCTTTCTTT. The chain is built from TRBV4-2 and TRBJ1-1; tentative D call: TRBD1 (5 bases). Germline-derived CDR1 and CDR2 are LGHNA and YNFKEQ. V was trimmed by 4 bases and J by 0 bases, leaving 12 bases between them. The CDR3 extends over 15 amino acids.

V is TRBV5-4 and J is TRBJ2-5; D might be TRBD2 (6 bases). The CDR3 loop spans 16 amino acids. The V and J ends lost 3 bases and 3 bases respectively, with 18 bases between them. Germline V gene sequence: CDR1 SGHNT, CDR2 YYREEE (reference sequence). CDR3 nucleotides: TGTGCCAGCAGCTCATTAGCGGCTGAAAAAAAAGAGACCCAGTACTTC. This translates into CASSSLAAEKKETQYF. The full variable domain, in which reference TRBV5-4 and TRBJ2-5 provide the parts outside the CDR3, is ETGVTQSPTHLIKTRGQQVTLRCSSQSGHNTVSWYQQALGQGPQFIFQYYREEENGRGNFPPRFSGLQFPNYSSELNVNALELDDSALYLCASSSLAAEKKETQYFGPGTRLLVL.

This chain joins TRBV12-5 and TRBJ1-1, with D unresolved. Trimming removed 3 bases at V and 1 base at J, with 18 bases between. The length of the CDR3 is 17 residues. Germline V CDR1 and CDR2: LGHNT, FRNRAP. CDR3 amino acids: CASGFSTSGSTNTEAFF. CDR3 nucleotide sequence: TGTGCTAGTGGTTTCTCAACCTCCGGGAGCACGAACACTGAAGCTTTCTTT.

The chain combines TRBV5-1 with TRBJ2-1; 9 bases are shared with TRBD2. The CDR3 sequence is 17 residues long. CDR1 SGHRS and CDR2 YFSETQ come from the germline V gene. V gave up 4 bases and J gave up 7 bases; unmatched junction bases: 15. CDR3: CASSTAPGGSGGNEQFF. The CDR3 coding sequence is TGCGCCAGCAGCACCGCGCCCGGGGGTAGCGGGGGAAATGAGCAGTTCTTC.

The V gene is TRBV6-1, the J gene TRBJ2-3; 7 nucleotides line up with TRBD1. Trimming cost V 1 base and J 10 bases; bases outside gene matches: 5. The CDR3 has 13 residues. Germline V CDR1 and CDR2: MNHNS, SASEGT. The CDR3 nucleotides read TGTGCCAGCAGTGAAGACCCGGGACAGCCGCAGTATTTT. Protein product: CASSEDPGQPQYF.

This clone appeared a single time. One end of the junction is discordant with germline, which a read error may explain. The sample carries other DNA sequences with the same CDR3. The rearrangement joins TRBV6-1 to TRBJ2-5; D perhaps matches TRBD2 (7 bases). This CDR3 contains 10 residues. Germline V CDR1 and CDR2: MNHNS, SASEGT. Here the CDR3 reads CARGRGGGYF. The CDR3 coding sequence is TGCGCTAGGGGCAGGGGAGGGGGTTACTTC.

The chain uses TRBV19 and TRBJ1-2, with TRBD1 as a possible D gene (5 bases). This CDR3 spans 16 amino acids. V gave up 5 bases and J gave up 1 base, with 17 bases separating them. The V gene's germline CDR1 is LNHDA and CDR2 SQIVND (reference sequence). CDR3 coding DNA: TGTGCCAGTAGTCATTGGGGCCAGACAGATAACTATGGCTACACCTTC. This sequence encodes CASSHWGQTDNYGYTF.

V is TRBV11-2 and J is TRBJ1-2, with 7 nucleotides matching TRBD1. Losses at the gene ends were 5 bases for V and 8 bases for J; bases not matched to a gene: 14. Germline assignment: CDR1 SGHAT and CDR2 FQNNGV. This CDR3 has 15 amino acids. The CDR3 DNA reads TGTGCCAGCAGCAACCCTCAGGATTGGGACAGCGGCTACACCTTC. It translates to CASSNPQDWDSGYTF.

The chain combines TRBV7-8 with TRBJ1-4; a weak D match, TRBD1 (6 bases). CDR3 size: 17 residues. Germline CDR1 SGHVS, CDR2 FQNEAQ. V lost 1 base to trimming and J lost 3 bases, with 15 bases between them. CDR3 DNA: TGTGCCAGCAGCTTAGAGGGGGGGCGCTTGGCTAATGAAAAACTGTTTTTT. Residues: CASSLEGGRLANEKLFF.

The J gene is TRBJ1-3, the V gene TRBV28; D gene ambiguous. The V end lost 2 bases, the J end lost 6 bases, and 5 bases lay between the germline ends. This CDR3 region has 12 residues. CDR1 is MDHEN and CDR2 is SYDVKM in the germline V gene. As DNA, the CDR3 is TGTGCCAGCAGTTTACCCCAAAACACCATATATTTT. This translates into CASSLPQNTIYF.

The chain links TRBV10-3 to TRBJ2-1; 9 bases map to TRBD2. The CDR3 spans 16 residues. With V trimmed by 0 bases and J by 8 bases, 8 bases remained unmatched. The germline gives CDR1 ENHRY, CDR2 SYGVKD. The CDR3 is CAISESSGGPPDEQFF. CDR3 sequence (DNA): TGTGCCATCAGTGAGTCGAGCGGGGGGCCCCCCGATGAGCAGTTCTTC.

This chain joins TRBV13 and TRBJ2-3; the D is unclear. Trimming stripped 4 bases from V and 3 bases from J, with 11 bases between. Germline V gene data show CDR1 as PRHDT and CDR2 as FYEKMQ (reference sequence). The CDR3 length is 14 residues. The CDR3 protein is CASSSSELTDTQYF. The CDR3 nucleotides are TGTGCCAGCAGCTCCTCGGAGTTGACAGATACGCAGTATTTT.

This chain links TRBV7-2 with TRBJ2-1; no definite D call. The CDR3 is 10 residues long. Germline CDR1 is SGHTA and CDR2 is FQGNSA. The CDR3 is CATGRDEQFF. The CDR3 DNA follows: TGTGCTACCGGCCGGGATGAGCAGTTCTTC.